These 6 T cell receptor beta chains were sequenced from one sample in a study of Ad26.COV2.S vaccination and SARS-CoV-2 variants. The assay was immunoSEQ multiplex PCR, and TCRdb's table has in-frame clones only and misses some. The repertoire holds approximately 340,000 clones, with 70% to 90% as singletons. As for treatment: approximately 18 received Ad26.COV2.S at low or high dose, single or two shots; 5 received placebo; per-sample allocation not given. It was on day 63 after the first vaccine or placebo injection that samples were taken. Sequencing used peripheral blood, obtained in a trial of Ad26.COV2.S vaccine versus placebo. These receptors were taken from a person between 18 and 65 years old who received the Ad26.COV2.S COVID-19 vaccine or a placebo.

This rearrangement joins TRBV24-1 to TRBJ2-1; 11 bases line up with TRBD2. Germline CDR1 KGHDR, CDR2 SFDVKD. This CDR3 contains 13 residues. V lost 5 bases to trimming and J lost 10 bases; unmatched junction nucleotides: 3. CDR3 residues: CATSALAGDEQFF. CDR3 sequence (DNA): TGTGCCACCAGTGCACTAGCGGGAGACGAGCAGTTCTTC.

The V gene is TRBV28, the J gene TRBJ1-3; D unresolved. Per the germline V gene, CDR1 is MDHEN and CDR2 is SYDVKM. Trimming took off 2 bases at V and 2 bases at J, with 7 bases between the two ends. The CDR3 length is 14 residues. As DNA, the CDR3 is TGTGCCAGCAGTTTAAGAGGGACTGGAAACACCATATATTTT. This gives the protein CASSLRGTGNTIYF.

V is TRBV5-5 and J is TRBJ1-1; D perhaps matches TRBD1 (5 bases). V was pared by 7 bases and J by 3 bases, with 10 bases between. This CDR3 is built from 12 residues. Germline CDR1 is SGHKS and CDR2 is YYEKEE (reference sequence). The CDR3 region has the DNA TGTGCCAGCGGGATCAGGGACACTGAAGCTTTCTTT. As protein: CASGIRDTEAFF.

The CDR3 loop reads CAWGASGGNQPQHF. CDR3 nucleotide sequence: TGTGCCTGGGGCGCATCAGGGGGCAATCAGCCCCAGCATTTT. The rearrangement joins TRBV30 to TRBJ1-5; a weak D match, TRBD1 (6 bases). Trimming shortened V by 5 bases and J by 2 bases, and 13 bases separated the two germline ends. Germline values: CDR1 GTSNPN, CDR2 SVGIG (reference sequence). The CDR3 has 14 amino acids.

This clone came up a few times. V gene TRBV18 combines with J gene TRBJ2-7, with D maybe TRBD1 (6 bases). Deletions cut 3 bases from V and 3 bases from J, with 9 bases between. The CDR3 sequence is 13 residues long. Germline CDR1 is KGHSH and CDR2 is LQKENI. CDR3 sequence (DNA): TGTGCCAGCTCACCGGGACACCTCTACGAGCAGTACTTC. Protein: CASSPGHLYEQYF.

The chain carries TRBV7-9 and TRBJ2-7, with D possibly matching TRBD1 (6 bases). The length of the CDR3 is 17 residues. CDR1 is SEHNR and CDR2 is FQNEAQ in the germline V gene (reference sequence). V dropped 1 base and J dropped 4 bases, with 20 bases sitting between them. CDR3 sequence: CASSLGGEGVHVYEQYF. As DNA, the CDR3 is TGTGCCAGCAGCTTAGGGGGCGAGGGGGTCCATGTGTACGAGCAGTACTTC.